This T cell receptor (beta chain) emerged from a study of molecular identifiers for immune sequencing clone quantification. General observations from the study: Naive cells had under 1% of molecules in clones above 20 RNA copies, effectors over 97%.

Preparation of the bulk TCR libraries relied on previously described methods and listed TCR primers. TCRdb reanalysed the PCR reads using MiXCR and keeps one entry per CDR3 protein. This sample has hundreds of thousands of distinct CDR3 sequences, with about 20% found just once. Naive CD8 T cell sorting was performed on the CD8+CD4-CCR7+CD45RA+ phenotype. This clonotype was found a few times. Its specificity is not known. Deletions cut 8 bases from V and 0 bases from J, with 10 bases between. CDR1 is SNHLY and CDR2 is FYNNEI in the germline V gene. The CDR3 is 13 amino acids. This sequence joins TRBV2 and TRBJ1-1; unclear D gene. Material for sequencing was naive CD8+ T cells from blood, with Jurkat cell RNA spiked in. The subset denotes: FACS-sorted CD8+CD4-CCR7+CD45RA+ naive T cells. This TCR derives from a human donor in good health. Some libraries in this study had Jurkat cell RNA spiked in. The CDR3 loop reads CASEGTMNTEAFF. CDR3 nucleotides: TGTGCCAGCGAGGGCACGATGAACACTGAAGCTTTCTTT. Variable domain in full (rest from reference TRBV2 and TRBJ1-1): EPEVTQTPSHQVTQMGQEVILRCVPISNHLYFYWYRQILGQKVEFLVSFYNNEISEKSEIFDDQFSVERPDGSNFTLKIRSTKLEDSAMYFCASEGTMNTEAFFGQGTRLTVV.